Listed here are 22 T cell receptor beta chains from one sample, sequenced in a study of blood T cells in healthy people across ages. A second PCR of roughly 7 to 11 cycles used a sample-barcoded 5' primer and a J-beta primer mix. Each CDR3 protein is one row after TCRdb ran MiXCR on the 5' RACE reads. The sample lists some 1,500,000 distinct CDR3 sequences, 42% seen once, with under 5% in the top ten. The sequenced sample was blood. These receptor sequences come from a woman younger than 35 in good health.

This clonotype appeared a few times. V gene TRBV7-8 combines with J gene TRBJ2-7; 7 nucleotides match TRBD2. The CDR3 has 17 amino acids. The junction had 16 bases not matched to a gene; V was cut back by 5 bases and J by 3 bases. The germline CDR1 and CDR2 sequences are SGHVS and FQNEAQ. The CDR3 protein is CASSPVGTTKMDYEQYF. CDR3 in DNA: TGTGCCAGCAGCCCCGTAGGGACTACGAAGATGGACTACGAGCAGTACTTC.

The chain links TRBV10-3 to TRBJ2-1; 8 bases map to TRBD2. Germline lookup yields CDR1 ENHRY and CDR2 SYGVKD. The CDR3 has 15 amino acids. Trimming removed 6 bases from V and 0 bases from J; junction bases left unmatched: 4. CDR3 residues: CAIRSGTSSYNEQFF. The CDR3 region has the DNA TGTGCCATCAGGTCGGGGACTAGCTCCTACAATGAGCAGTTCTTC.

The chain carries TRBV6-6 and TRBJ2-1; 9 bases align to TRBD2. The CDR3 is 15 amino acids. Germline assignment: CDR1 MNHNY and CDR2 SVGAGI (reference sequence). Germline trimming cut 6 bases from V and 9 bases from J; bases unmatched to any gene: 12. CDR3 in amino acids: CASSPIAGVGSEQFF. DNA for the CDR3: TGTGCCAGCAGCCCAATAGCGGGAGTAGGCTCTGAGCAGTTCTTC.

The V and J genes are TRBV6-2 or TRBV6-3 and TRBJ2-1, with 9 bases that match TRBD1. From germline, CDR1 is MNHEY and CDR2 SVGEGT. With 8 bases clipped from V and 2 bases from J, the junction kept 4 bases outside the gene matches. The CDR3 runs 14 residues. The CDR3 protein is CASGDRVPYNEQFF. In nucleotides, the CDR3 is TGTGCCAGCGGGGACAGGGTTCCCTACAATGAGCAGTTCTTC.

CDR3 residues: CASSVDRGGYEQYF. CDR3 in DNA: TGTGCCAGCAGCGTTGACAGGGGCGGCTACGAGCAGTACTTC. This chain joins TRBV9 and TRBJ2-7, with 8 bases identical to TRBD1. Germline-derived CDR1 and CDR2 are SGDLS and YYNGEE. The ends lost 2 bases at V and 3 bases at J; junction bases unmatched: 4. CDR3 size: 14 residues. Filled out from reference TRBV9 and TRBJ2-7, the complete variable domain reads DSGVTQTPKHLITATGQRVTLRCSPRSGDLSVYWYQQSLDQGLQFLIQYYNGEERAKGNILERFSAQQFPDLHSELNLSSLELGDSALYFCASSVDRGGYEQYFGPGTRLTVT.

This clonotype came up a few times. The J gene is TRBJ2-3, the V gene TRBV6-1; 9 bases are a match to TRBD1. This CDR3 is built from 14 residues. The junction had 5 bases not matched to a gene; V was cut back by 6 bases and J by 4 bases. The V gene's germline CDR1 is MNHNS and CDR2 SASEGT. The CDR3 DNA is TGTGCCAGCAGGAAACAGGGGGCGGCAGATACGCAGTATTTT. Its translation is CASRKQGAADTQYF.

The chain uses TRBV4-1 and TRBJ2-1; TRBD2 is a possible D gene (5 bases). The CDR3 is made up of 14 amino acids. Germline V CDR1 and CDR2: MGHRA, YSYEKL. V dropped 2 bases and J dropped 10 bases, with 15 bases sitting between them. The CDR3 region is CASSQPTRGYEQFF. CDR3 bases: TGCGCCAGCAGCCAACCAACTAGAGGGTACGAGCAGTTCTTC.

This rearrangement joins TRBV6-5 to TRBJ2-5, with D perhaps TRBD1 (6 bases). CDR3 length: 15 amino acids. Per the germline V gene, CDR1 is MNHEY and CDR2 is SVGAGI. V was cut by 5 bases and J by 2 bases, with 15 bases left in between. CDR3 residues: CASSTRTDNQETQYF. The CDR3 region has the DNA TGTGCCAGCAGTACCCGGACAGACAATCAAGAGACCCAGTACTTC.

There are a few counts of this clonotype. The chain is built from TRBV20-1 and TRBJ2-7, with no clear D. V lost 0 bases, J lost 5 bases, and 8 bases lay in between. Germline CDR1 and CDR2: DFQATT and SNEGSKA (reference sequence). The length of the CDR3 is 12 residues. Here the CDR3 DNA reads TGCAGTGCTAGAGATCTCGGCCACGAGCAGTACTTC. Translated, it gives CSARDLGHEQYF.

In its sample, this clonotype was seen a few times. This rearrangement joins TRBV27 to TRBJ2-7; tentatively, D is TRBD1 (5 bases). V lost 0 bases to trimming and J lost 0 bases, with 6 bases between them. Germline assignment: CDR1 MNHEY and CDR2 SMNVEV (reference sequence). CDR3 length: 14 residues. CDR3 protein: CASSLSTVSYEQYF. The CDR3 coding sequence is TGTGCCAGCAGTTTATCGACAGTCTCCTACGAGCAGTACTTC.

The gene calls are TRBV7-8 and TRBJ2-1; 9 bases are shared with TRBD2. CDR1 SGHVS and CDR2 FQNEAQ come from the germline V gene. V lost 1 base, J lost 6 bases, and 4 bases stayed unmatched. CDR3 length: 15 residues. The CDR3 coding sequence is TGTGCCAGCAGCTTAGGCGGGGGGGCCCTCAATGAGCAGTTCTTC. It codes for CASSLGGGALNEQFF.

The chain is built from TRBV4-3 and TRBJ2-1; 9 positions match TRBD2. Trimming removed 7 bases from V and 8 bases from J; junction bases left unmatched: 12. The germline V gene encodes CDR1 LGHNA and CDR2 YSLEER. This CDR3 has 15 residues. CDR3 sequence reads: CASNQGLAAFDEQFF. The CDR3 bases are TGCGCCAGCAACCAGGGACTAGCAGCATTTGATGAGCAGTTCTTC.

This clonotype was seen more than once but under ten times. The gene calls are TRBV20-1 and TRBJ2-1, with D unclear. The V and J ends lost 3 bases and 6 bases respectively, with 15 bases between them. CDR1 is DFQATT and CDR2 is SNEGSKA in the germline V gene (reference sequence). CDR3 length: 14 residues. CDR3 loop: CSARASNRGNEQFF. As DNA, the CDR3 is TGCAGTGCTAGGGCGAGTAATCGAGGCAATGAGCAGTTCTTC.

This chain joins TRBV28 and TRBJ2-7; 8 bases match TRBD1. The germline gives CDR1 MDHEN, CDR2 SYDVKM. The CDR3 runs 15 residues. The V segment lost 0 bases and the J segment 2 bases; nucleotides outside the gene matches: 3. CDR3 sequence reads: CASSLWDRVAYEQYF. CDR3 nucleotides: TGTGCCAGCAGTTTATGGGACAGGGTGGCCTACGAGCAGTACTTC.

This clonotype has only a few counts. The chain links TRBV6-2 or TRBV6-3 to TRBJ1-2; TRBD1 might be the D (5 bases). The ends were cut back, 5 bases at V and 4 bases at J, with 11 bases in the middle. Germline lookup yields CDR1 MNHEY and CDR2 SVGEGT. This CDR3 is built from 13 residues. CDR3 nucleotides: TGTGCCAGCAGTAAAGGCAGGGCCTATGGCTACACCTTC. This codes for CASSKGRAYGYTF.

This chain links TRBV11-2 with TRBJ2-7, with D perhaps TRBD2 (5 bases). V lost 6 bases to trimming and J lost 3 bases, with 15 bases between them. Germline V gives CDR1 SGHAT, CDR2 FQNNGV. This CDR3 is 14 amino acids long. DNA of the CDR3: TGTGCCAGCAGACCGGCCGGGGTGGACTACGAGCAGTACTTC. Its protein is CASRPAGVDYEQYF.

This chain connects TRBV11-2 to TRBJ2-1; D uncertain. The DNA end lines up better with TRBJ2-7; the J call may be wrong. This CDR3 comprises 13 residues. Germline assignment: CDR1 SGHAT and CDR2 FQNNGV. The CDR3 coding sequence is TGTGCCCTGCAACGGGTAGAGCACAATGAGCAGTACTTC. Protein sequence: CALQRVEHNEQYF.

CDR3 sequence (DNA): TGTGCCAGCACCACCCTCAGGGTTGGGGGCTACACCTTC. Translating gives CASTTLRVGGYTF. The chain employs TRBV7-2 and TRBJ1-2; a possible D gene is TRBD1 (5 bases). Per germline, CDR1 SGHTA and CDR2 FQGNSA. V gave up 7 bases and J gave up 8 bases, with 17 bases separating them. The CDR3 is 13 residues long. The variable domain in full, completed from reference TRBV7-2 and TRBJ1-2, reads GAGVSQSPSNKVTEKGKDVELRCDPISGHTALYWYRQSLGQGLEFLIYFQGNSAPDKSGLPSDRFSAERTGGSVSTLTIQRTQQEDSAVYLCASTTLRVGGYTFGSGTRLTVV.

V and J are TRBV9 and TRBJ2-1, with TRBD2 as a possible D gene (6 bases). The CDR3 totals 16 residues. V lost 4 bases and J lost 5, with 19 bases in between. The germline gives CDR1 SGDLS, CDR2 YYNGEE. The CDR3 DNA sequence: TGTGCCAGCAGCATTAGTGCGGGGCTAGGAGACAATGAGCAGTTCTTC. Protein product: CASSISAGLGDNEQFF.

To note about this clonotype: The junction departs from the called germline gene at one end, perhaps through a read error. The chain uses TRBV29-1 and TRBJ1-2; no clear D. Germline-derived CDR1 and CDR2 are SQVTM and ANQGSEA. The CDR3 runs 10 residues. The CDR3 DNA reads TGCAGCGTTGAAGAGGATGGCCACACCTTC. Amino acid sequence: CSVEEDGHTF. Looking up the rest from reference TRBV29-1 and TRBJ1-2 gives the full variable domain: SAVISQKPSRDICQRGTSLTIQCQVDSQVTMMFWYRQQPGQSLTLIATANQGSEATYESGFVIDKFPISRPNLTFSTLTVSNMSPEDSSIYLCSVEEDGHTFGSGTRLTVV.

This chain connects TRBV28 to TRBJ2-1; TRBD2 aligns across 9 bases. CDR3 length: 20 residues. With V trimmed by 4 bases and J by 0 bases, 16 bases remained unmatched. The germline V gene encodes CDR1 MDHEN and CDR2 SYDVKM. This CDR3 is CASSSPWAGGRSSSYNEQFF. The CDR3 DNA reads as TGTGCCAGCAGTTCCCCTTGGGCGGGAGGGCGATCGAGCTCCTACAATGAGCAGTTCTTC.

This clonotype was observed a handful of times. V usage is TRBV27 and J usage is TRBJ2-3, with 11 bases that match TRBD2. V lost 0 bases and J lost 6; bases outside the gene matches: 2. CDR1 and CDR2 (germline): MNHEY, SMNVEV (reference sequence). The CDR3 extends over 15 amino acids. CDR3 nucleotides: TGTGCCAGCAGTTTATCGATAGCGGGAGGGGATACGCAGTATTTT. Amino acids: CASSLSIAGGDTQYF.